Below are 21 T cell receptor beta chains sequenced from a single sample in a study of breast tumors, draining lymph nodes, adjacent tissues (TCRdb year 2016). The method behind the library was multiplex PCR. TCRdb lists the instrument as Illumina HiSeq 2000. Using fastp trimming at Q25 and MiXCR clonotype assembly, TCRdb reanalyzed the public sequencing data and kept in-frame beta chains. Entries that share a CDR3 protein sequence are merged under the most common genes and DNA. This sample has approximately 130,000 distinct CDR3 sequences in its table, and 21% of those were observed once. The top ten clonotypes cover roughly 2.2% of the sample. The axillary draining lymph nodes of breast cancer patients were the source of the lymph node samples. Sequencing was performed on axillary lymph node tissue. All receptors come from a female donor with breast cancer. Some clones in this sample may be carry-over from other donors' samples.

The table lists this clonotype with many counts. This chain joins TRBV6-5 and TRBJ2-2; D may be TRBD1 or TRBD2 (5 bases each). Germline loops: CDR1 MNHEY, CDR2 SVGAGI. This CDR3 spans 15 amino acids. V lost 0 bases and J lost 5, with 10 bases in between. DNA for the CDR3: TGTGCCAGCAGTTACTCGGGGGTCGGGACCGGGGAGCTGTTTTTT. This translates into CASSYSGVGTGELFF.

This clonotype was seen a single time. It may be a read error: a sequence one base away is much more abundant. The V gene is TRBV20-1, the J gene TRBJ2-3; TRBD2 matches at 7 bases. This CDR3 is built from 15 residues. Germline loops: CDR1 DFQATT, CDR2 SNEGSKA (reference sequence). J was trimmed by 2 bases and V by 6 bases; bases with no gene match: 11. The CDR3 loop is CSAAGLTALTDTQYF. In DNA form, the CDR3 reads TGCAGTGCAGCGGGACTAACGGCCCTCACAGATACGCAGTATTTT.

To note about this clonotype: This sequence may be a read error, since a much larger clone differs from it by one base. V usage is TRBV7-3 and J usage is TRBJ2-6; a weak D match, TRBD1 (6 bases). The CDR3 totals 19 residues. The germline V and J ends were trimmed by 1 base and 3 bases, with 19 bases remaining between them. Germline V CDR1 and CDR2: SGHTA, FQGTGA. The CDR3, as DNA: TGTGCCAGCAGCTTAAGTGGGGCAGGGGAAATCTTTGGGGCCAACGTCCTGACTTTC. It codes for CASSLSGAGEIFGANVLTF.

Comment on this clonotype: It may be a read error: a sequence one base away is much more abundant. The CDR3 sequence is CSARVGGQNNRPQHF. CDR3 bases: TGCAGTGCTAGAGTGGGGGGACAGAACAATCGGCCCCAGCATTTT. The rearrangement uses TRBV20-1 and TRBJ1-5; 7 positions agree with TRBD1. The CDR3 runs to 15 residues. CDR1 and CDR2 (germline): DFQATT, SNEGSKA (reference sequence).

The J gene is TRBJ1-2, the V gene TRBV5-4, with TRBD1 as a possible D gene (5 bases). The V end lost 3 bases, the J end lost 4 bases, and 13 bases lay between the germline ends. Germline V gene data show CDR1 as SGHNT and CDR2 as YYREEE (reference sequence). The CDR3 has 14 residues. In DNA, the CDR3 is TGTGCCAGCAGCTCCCAAGACAGACTCTATGGCTACACCTTC. It specifies CASSSQDRLYGYTF.

There are many counts of this clonotype. This chain uses TRBV7-9 with TRBJ2-3; 7 positions agree with TRBD2. CDR3 length: 17 residues. Per germline, CDR1 SEHNR and CDR2 FQNEAQ (reference sequence). V was pared by 5 bases and J by 4 bases, with 15 bases of the junction left unmatched. The CDR3 DNA is TGTGCCAGCAGCCTAGGGACGCGGGAGTTACAGGCAGATACGCAGTATTTT. This sequence encodes CASSLGTRELQADTQYF.

This clonotype appeared many times. The V gene is TRBV6-1, the J gene TRBJ1-4; 10 bases match TRBD1. The germline V gene encodes CDR1 MNHNS and CDR2 SASEGT. This CDR3 region has 14 residues. V dropped 4 bases and J dropped 7; count of bases not matched to a gene: 3. In DNA form, the CDR3 reads TGTGCCAGCAGTGTGGGACAGGGGTCTGAAAAACTGTTTTTT. Translating it yields CASSVGQGSEKLFF.

Comment on this clonotype: A read error is possible here, since a much larger clone lies one base away. The V gene is TRBV18, the J gene TRBJ1-2; D gene uncertain. This CDR3 spans 14 amino acids. Germline values: CDR1 KGHSH, CDR2 LQKENI. In nucleotides, the CDR3 is TGTGCCAGCTCACCAAGCATATCGAACTATGACTACACCTTC. It translates to CASSPSISNYDYTF.

This clonotype was seen repeatedly, ten times or more. This chain uses TRBV10-3 with TRBJ2-7, with D maybe TRBD2 (7 bases). Deletions cut 6 bases from V and 1 base from J, with 19 bases between. This CDR3 comprises 16 residues. Germline V gives CDR1 ENHRY, CDR2 SYGVKD. The CDR3 loop is CAISPRKGGGSYEQYF. The CDR3 nucleotides are TGTGCCATCAGCCCTCGCAAGGGGGGAGGGTCCTACGAGCAGTACTTC.

As to this clonotype: It may be a read error: a sequence one base away is much more abundant. The conserved phenylalanine or tryptophan normally closing the CDR3 is absent here, so this likely arose from a read error. V is TRBV19 and J is TRBJ1-2; the D is unclear. Trimming took 5 bases from V and 7 from J, leaving 20 bases between them. The CDR3 loop spans 15 amino acids. Germline V gives CDR1 LNHDA, CDR2 SQIVND (reference sequence). The CDR3 is CASSLMAGPKTGYTL. For the CDR3, the DNA is TGTGCCAGTAGTTTAATGGCCGGCCCAAAAACTGGCTACACCCTC.

This clonotype occurred a few times. This sequence joins TRBV11-3 and TRBJ1-1, with a possible D match to TRBD1 (6 bases). The CDR3 runs 14 residues. In germline, CDR1 is SGHNT, CDR2 YENEEA. V gave up 4 bases and J gave up 4 bases, with 13 bases separating them. CDR3 in DNA: TGTGCCAGCAGCTACGAAGGACAGATCACTGAAGCTTTCTTT. This translates into CASSYEGQITEAFF.

This clonotype was observed a handful of times. The chain employs TRBV19 and TRBJ1-2; perhaps TRBD1 as D (5 bases). Germline V gene lookup returns CDR1 LNHDA and CDR2 SQIVND (reference sequence). V was clipped by 5 bases and J by 10 bases, with 14 bases between them. The CDR3 is made up of 12 amino acids. In DNA form, the CDR3 reads TGTGCCAGTAGTTCCCTGGGGCCCGACTACACCTTC. As protein: CASSSLGPDYTF.

Comments on this clonotype: Just one base apart from a much larger clone, this may be a read error. The rearrangement joins TRBV3-1 to TRBJ2-7, with 7 bases aligning to TRBD2. The CDR3 runs to 14 residues. The germline V gene encodes CDR1 LGHDT and CDR2 YNNKEL (reference sequence). Trimming at V came to 3 bases and at J to 5 bases, leaving 7 bases not matched to a gene. In DNA form, the CDR3 reads TGTGCCAGCAGCCAGACTGGCGGGAGAAACGAGCAGTACTTC. Its translation is CASSQTGGRNEQYF.

Ten or more counts support this clonotype. The rearrangement links TRBV6-5 to TRBJ1-2; no firm D call. Germline V gene sequence: CDR1 MNHEY, CDR2 SVGAGI. Trimming took off 0 bases at V and 0 bases at J, with 2 bases between the two ends. The CDR3 spans 13 residues. This CDR3 is CASSYSPNYGYTF. The CDR3 DNA is TGTGCCAGCAGTTACTCGCCTAACTATGGCTACACCTTC.

This clonotype was counted ten times or more. This chain connects TRBV7-8 to TRBJ2-3; 11 bases agree with TRBD1. The CDR3 runs to 15 residues. Germline V CDR1 and CDR2: SGHVS, FQNEAQ. V gave up 5 bases and J gave up 10 bases; unmatched junction bases: 11. The CDR3 DNA is TGTGCCAGCAGCCCCACGGACAGGGGGCTTAGGGCGCAGTATTTT. It specifies CASSPTDRGLRAQYF.

Points on this clonotype: Compared with germline, one end of the junction differs, possibly owing to a read error. DNA for the CDR3: TGTGCCAGCGGCCAAGATGGGTTAGCGGGATCCACAGATACGCAGTATTTT. Amino acid sequence: CASGQDGLAGSTDTQYF. V and J are TRBV4-2 and TRBJ2-3; TRBD2 agrees at 8 bases. The CDR3 consists of 17 residues. CDR1 is LGHNA, CDR2 YNFKEQ, per germline.

There are many counts of this clonotype. The chain employs TRBV2 and TRBJ2-1; no firm D call. Trimming stripped 6 bases from V and 9 bases from J, with 15 bases between. Germline CDR1 and CDR2: SNHLY and FYNNEI. The CDR3 runs 13 residues. In DNA form, the CDR3 reads TGTGCCAGCAGCAGAGAAAGGGATAGTGAGCAGTTCTTC. Its protein product is CASSRERDSEQFF.

The sample holds many counts of this clonotype. The chain carries TRBV7-3 and TRBJ2-2; the D gene is possibly TRBD2 (5 bases). From germline, CDR1 is SGHTA and CDR2 FQGTGA. Trimming left V 5 bases short and J 1 base short, with 8 bases between. The CDR3 spans 14 residues. The CDR3 here is CASSPAVNTGELFF. The CDR3 DNA reads as TGTGCCAGCAGCCCAGCGGTGAACACCGGGGAGCTGTTTTTT.

To note about this clonotype: A much larger clone lies a single base off, so this may be a read error. V usage is TRBV19 and J usage is TRBJ1-3; D gene unclear. Germline V lookup: CDR1 LNHDA, CDR2 SQIVND (reference sequence). CDR3 length: 16 amino acids. V lost 3 bases and J lost 0, with 12 bases in between. The CDR3: CASSMFRSPSGNTIYF. As DNA, the CDR3 is TGTGCCAGTAGTATGTTCCGGAGTCCCTCTGGAAACACCATATATTTT.

This clonotype was observed many times. The rearrangement uses TRBV27 and TRBJ2-7; 11 positions agree with TRBD2. Trimming cost V 8 bases and J 4 bases; bases outside gene matches: 13. CDR3 length: 16 amino acids. Looked up from germline, CDR1 is MNHEY and CDR2 is SMNVEV (reference sequence). CDR3 sequence: CASRIGTSGAAYEQYF. DNA for the CDR3: TGTGCCAGCCGAATAGGGACTAGCGGAGCGGCTTACGAGCAGTACTTC.

This clonotype was counted at least ten times. This chain uses TRBV20-1 with TRBJ2-5, with 9 bases fitting TRBD2. After removal of 6 bases from V and 7 bases from J, the junction contained 15 bases not matched to a gene. The CDR3 runs to 15 residues. Per germline, CDR1 DFQATT and CDR2 SNEGSKA (reference sequence). The CDR3 here is CSAPGGTSHPGTQYF. The DNA of the CDR3 is TGCAGTGCACCTGGGGGGACTAGCCACCCAGGGACCCAGTACTTC.